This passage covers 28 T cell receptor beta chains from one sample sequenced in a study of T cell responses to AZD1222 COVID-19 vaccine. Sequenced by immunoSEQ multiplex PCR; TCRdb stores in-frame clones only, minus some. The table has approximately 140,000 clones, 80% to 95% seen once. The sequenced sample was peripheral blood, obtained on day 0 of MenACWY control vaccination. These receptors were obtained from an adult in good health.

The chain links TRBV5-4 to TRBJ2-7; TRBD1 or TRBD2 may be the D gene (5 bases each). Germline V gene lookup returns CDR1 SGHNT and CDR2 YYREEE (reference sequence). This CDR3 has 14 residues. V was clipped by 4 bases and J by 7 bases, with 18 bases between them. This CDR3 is CASSPGATPREQYF. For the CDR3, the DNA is TGTGCCAGCAGCCCCGGGGCTACCCCTCGGGAGCAGTACTTC.

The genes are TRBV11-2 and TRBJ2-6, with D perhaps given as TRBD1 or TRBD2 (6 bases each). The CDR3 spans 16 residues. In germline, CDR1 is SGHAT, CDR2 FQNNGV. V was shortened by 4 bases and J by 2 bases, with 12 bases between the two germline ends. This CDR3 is CASSSPGATGANVLTF. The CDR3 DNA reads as TGTGCCAGCAGCTCACCGGGGGCAACTGGGGCCAACGTCCTGACTTTC.

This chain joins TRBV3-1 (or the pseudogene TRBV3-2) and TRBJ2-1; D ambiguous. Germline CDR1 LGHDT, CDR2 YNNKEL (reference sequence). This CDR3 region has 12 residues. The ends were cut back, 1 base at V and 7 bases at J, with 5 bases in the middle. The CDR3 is CASSQVKNEQFF. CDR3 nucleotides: TGTGCCAGCAGCCAAGTGAAAAATGAGCAGTTCTTC.

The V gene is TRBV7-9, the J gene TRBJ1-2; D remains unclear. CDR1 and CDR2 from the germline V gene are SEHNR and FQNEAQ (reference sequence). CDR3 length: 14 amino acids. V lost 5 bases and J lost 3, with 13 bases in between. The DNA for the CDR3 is TGTGCCAGCAGCCCTAAGGACGGATACTATGGCTACACCTTC. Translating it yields CASSPKDGYYGYTF.

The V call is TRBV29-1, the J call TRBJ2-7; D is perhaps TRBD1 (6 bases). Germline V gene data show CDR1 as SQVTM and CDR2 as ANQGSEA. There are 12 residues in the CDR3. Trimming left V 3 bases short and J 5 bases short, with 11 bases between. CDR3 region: CSVDTGSNEQYF. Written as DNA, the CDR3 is TGCAGCGTTGATACAGGGAGCAACGAGCAGTACTTC.

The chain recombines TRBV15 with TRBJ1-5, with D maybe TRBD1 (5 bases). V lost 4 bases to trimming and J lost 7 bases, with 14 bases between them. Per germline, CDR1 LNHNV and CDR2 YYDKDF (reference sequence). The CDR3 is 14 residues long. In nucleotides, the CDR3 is TGTGCCACCAGCACCTCCGGGGGAATCCAGCCCCAGCATTTT. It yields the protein CATSTSGGIQPQHF.

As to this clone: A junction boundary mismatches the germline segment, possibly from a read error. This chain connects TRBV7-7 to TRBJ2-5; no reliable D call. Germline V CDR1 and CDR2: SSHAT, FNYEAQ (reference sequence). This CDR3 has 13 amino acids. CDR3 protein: CASSLAANEVQYF. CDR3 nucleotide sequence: TGTGCTAGCAGCTTAGCCGCTAATGAGGTCCAGTACTTC.

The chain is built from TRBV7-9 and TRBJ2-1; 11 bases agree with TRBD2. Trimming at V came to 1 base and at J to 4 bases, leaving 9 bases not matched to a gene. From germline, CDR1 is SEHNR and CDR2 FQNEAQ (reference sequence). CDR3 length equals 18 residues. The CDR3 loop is CASSLGPSSGGWYNEQFF. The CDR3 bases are TGTGCCAGCAGCTTAGGCCCCTCTAGCGGGGGGTGGTACAATGAGCAGTTCTTC. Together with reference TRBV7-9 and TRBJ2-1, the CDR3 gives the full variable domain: DTGVSQNPRHKITKRGQNVTFRCDPISEHNRLYWYRQTLGQGPEFLTYFQNEAQLEKSRLLSDRFSAERPKGSFSTLEIQRTEQGDSAMYLCASSLGPSSGGWYNEQFFGPGTRLTVL.

For the CDR3, the DNA is TGTGCCAGCAGTTACTCAATCCAGGGAGACGGCTACACCTTC. Protein sequence: CASSYSIQGDGYTF. The V and J genes are TRBV6-5 and TRBJ1-2; D is perhaps TRBD1 (5 bases). CDR1 is MNHEY and CDR2 is SVGAGI in the germline V gene. V was pared by 0 bases and J by 8 bases, with 13 bases between. The CDR3 spans 14 residues.

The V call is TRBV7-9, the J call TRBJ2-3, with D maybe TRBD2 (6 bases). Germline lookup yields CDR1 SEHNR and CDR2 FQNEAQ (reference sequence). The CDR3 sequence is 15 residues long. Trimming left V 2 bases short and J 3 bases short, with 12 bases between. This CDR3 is CASSLRSGLTDTQYF. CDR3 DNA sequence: TGTGCCAGCAGCTTAAGGTCGGGACTTACAGATACGCAGTATTTT. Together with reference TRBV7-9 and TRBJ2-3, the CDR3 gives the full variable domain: DTGVSQNPRHKITKRGQNVTFRCDPISEHNRLYWYRQTLGQGPEFLTYFQNEAQLEKSRLLSDRFSAERPKGSFSTLEIQRTEQGDSAMYLCASSLRSGLTDTQYFGPGTRLTVL.

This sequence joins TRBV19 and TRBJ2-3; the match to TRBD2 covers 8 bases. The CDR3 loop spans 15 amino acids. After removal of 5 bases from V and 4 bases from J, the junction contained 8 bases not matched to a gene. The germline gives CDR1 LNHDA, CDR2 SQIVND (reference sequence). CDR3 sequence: CASSAWAGGSDTQYF. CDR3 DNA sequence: TGTGCCAGTAGTGCTTGGGCGGGAGGATCAGATACGCAGTATTTT.

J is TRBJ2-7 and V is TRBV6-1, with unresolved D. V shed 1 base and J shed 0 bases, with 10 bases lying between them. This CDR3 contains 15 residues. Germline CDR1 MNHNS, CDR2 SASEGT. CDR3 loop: CASSEGIADSYEQYF. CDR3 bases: TGTGCCAGCAGTGAAGGGATTGCGGACTCCTACGAGCAGTACTTC.

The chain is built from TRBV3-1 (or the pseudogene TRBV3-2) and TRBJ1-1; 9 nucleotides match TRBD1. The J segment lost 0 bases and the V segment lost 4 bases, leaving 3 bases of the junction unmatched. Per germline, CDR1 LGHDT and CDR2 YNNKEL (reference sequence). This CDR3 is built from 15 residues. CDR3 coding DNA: TGTGCCAGCAGCCCACAGGGGGCTCTGAACACTGAAGCTTTCTTT. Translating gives CASSPQGALNTEAFF.

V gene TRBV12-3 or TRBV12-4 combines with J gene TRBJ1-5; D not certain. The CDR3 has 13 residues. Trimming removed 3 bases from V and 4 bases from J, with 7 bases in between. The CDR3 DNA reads TGTGCCAGCAGTTTTTCGGAGAATCAGCCCCAGCATTTT. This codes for CASSFSENQPQHF.

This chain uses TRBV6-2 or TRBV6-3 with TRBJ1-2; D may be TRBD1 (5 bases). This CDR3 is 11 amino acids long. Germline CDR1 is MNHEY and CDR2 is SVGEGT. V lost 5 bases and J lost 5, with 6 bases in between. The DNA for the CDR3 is TGTGCCAGCAGTCAGGGTTATGGCTACACCTTC. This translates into CASSQGYGYTF.

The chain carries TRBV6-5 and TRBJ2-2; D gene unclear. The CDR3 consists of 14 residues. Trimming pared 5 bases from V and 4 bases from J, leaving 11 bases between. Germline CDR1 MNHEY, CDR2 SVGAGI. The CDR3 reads CASSPPRFTGELFF. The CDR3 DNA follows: TGTGCCAGCAGTCCCCCTAGATTCACCGGGGAGCTGTTTTTT.

The chain's CDR3 is CATSPGIGAGYTF. For the CDR3, the DNA is TGTGCCACCAGCCCGGGGATAGGGGCTGGCTACACCTTC. The chain joins TRBV15 to TRBJ1-2; possible D gene TRBD1, 5 bases. Germline V gives CDR1 LNHNV, CDR2 YYDKDF (reference sequence). V lost 5 bases and J 7 bases, leaving 14 bases between the germline ends. The CDR3 contains 13 residues.

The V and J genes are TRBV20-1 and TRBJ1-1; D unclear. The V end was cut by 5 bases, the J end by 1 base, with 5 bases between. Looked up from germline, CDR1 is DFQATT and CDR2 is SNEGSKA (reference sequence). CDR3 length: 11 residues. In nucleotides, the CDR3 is TGCAGTGCTTACAGGAACACTGAAGCTTTCTTT. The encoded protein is CSAYRNTEAFF.

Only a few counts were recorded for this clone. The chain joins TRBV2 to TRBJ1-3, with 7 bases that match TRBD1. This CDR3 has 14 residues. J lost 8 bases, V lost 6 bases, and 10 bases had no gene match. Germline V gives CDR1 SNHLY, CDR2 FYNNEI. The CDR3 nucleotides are TGTGCCAGCAGGGAGACAGGGTTATCGGACACCATATATTTT. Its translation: CASRETGLSDTIYF. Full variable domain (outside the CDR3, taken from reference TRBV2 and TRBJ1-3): EPEVTQTPSHQVTQMGQEVILRCVPISNHLYFYWYRQILGQKVEFLVSFYNNEISEKSEIFDDQFSVERPDGSNFTLKIRSTKLEDSAMYFCASRETGLSDTIYFGEGSWLTVV.

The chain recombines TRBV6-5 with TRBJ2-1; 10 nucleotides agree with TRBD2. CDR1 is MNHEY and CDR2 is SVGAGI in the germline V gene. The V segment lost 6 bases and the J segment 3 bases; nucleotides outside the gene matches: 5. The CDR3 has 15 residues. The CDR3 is CASRSGTSVYNEQFF. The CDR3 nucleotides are TGTGCCAGCAGGTCCGGGACTAGCGTCTACAATGAGCAGTTCTTC.

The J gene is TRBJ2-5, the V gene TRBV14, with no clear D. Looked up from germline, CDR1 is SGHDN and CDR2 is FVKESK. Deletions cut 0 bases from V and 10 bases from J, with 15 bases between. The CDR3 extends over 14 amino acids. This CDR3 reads CASSQDRTALDQYF. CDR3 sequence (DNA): TGTGCCAGCAGCCAAGATAGGACCGCCCTAGACCAGTACTTC. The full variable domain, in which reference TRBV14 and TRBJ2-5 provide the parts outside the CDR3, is EAGVTQFPSHSVIEKGQTVTLRCDPISGHDNLYWYRRVMGKEIKFLLHFVKESKQDESGMPNNRFLAERTGGTYSTLKVQPAELEDSGVYFCASSQDRTALDQYFGPGTRLLVL.

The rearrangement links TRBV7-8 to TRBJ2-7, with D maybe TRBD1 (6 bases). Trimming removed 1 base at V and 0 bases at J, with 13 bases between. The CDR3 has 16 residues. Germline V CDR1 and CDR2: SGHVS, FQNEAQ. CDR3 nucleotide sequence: TGTGCCAGCAGCTTAGTAGGGGGAATAAGCTCCTACGAGCAGTACTTC. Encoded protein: CASSLVGGISSYEQYF.

CDR3 sequence: CSASIAGAGSHTQYF. For the CDR3, the DNA is TGCAGTGCTAGTATAGCGGGGGCGGGGTCTCATACGCAGTATTTT. This chain joins TRBV20-1 and TRBJ2-3; the match to TRBD2 covers 9 bases. Germline V gives CDR1 DFQATT, CDR2 SNEGSKA (reference sequence). The CDR3 contains 15 residues. V lost 3 bases to trimming and J lost 7 bases; unmatched junction nucleotides: 11.

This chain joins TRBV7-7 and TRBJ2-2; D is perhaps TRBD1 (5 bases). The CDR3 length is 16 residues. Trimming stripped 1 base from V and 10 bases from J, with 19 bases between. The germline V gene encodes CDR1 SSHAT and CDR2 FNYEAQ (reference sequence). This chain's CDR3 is CASSLEIGAGAEELFF. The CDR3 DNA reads TGTGCCAGCAGCTTAGAGATAGGGGCAGGCGCGGAGGAGCTGTTTTTT.

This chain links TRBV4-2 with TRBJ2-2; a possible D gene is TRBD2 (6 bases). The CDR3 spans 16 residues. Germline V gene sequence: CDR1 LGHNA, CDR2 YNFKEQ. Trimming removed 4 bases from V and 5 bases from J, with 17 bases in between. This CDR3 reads CASSPLGLQDTGELFF. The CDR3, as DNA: TGTGCCAGCAGCCCATTGGGACTCCAAGATACCGGGGAGCTGTTTTTT.

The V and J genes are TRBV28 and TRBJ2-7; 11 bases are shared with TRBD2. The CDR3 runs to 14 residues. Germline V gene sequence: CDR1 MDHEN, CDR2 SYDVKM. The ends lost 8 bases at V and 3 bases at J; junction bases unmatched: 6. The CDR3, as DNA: TGTGCCAGCGGCCCTAGCGGGAGGAGCTACGAGCAGTACTTC. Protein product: CASGPSGRSYEQYF.

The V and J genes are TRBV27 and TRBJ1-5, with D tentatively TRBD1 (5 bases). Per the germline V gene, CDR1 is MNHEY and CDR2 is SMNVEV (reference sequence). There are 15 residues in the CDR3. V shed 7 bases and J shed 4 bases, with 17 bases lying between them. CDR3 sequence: CASTPRGAGNQPQHF. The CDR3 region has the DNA TGTGCCAGCACCCCGCGGGGCGCAGGTAATCAGCCCCAGCATTTT.

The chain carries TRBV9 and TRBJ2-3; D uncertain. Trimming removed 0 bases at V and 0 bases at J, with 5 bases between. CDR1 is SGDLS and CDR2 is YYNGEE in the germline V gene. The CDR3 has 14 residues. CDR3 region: CASSVGLSTDTQYF. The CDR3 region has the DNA TGTGCCAGCAGCGTAGGACTGAGCACAGATACGCAGTATTTT.